The clone carrying this T cell receptor (beta chain) has a count of ten or more. This sample stems from a study of regulatory T cells in long-lasting Graves disease. Arm-PCR of CDR3 regions and iRepertoire HTBI primers were the basis on which TCR beta libraries were built. MiXCR, run by TCRdb on the multiplex PCR reads, gives a single entry per CDR3 protein. The sample holds 450,000 or so distinct CDR3 sequences; less than 25% are singletons and the top ten take 13%. The CDR3 is 16 residues long. Germline CDR1 is SGHTA and CDR2 is FQGTGA. Trimming stripped 5 bases from V and 3 bases from J, with 16 bases between. Time point: persistent/refractory GD, antithyroid drugs over 5 years with positive TRAb. Isolated PBMC RNA provided the starting material for the TCR library.

This specimen consisted of peripheral blood mononuclear cells (PBMCs), obtained when the disease was refractory, from a patient treated with antithyroid drugs. This TCR was recovered from a female donor with Graves disease. The V call is TRBV7-3, the J call TRBJ2-2; no firm D call. This CDR3 reads CASSLDPWTDTGELFF. The CDR3 DNA reads TGTGCCAGCAGCCTAGACCCATGGACGGACACCGGGGAGCTGTTTTTT. The variable domain in full, completed from reference TRBV7-3 and TRBJ2-2, reads GAGVSQTPSNKVTEKGKYVELRCDPISGHTALYWYRQSLGQGPEFLIYFQGTGAADDSGLPNDRFFAVRPEGSVSTLKIQRTERGDSAVYLCASSLDPWTDTGELFFGEGSRLTVL.